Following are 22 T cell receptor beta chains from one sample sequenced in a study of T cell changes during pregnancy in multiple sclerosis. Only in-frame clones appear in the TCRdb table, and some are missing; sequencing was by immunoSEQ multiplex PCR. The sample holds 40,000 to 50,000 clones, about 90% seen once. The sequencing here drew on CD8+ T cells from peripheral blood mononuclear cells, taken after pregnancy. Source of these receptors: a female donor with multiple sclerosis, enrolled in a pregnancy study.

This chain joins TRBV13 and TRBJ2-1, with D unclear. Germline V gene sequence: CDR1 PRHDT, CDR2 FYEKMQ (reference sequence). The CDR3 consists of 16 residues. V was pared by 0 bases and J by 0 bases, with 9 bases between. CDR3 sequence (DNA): TGTGCCAGCAGCTTAGGGACGGGTAGCTCCTACAATGAGCAGTTCTTC. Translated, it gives CASSLGTGSSYNEQFF.

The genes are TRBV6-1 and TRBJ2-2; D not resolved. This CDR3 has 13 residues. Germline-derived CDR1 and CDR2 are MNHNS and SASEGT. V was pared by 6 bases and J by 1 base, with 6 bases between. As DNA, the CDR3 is TGTGCCAGCAGGAACAGGAACACCGGGGAGCTGTTTTTT. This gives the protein CASRNRNTGELFF.

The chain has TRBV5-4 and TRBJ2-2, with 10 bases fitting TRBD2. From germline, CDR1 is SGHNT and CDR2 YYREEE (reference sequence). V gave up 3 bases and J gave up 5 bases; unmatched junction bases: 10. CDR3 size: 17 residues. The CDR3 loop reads CASSSPSGGAVTGELFF. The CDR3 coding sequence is TGTGCCAGCAGCTCACCCAGCGGGGGGGCCGTGACCGGGGAGCTGTTTTTT.

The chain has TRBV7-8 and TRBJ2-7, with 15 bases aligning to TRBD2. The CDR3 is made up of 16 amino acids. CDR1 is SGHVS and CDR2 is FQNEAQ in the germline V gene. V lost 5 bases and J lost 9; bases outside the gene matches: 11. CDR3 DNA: TGTGCCAGCAGCCCGGGACTAGCGGGGGGATCCGACGGGCAGTACTTC. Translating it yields CASSPGLAGGSDGQYF.

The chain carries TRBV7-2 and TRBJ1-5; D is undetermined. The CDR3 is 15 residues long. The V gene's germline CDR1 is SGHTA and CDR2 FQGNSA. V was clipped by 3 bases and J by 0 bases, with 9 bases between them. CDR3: CASSLEAYSNQPQHF. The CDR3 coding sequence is TGTGCCAGCAGCTTGGAGGCTTATAGCAATCAGCCCCAGCATTTT.

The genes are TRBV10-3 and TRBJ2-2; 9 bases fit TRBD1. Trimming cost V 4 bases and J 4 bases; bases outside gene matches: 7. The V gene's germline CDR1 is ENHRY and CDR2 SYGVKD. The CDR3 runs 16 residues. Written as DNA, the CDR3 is TGTGCCATCAGTGGGGGACAGGGTGTATTCACCGGGGAGCTGTTTTTT. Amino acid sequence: CAISGGQGVFTGELFF.

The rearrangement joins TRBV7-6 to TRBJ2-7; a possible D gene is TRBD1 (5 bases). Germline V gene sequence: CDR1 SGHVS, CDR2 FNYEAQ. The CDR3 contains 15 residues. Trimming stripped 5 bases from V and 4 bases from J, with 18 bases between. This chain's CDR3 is CASSNLGQGRYEQYF. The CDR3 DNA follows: TGTGCCAGCAGCAATCTGGGGCAGGGTCGGTACGAGCAGTACTTC. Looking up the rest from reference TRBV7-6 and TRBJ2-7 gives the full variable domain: GAGVSQSPRYKVTKRGQDVALRCDPISGHVSLYWYRQALGQGPEFLTYFNYEAQQDKSGLPNDRFSAERPEGSISTLTIQRTEQRDSAMYRCASSNLGQGRYEQYFGPGTRLTVT.

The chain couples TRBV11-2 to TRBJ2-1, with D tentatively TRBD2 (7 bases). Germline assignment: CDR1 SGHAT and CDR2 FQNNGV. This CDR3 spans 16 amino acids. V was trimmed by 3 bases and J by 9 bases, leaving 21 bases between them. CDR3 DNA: TGTGCCAGCAGCTTGGACTTTGGGGGGGGCAGGGGTGAGCAGTTCTTC. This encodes CASSLDFGGGRGEQFF.

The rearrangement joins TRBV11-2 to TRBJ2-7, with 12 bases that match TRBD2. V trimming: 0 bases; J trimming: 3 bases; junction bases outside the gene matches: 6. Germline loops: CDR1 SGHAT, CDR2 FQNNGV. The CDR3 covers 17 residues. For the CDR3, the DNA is TGTGCCAGCAGCTTAGACCGACTAGCGGGGGTGAACTACGAGCAGTACTTC. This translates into CASSLDRLAGVNYEQYF.

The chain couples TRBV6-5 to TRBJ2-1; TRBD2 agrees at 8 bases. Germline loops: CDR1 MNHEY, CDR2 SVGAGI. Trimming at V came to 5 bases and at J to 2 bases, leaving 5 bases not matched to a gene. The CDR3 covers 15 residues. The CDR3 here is CASSISGAAYNEQFF. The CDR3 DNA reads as TGTGCCAGCAGTATTAGCGGGGCGGCCTACAATGAGCAGTTCTTC.

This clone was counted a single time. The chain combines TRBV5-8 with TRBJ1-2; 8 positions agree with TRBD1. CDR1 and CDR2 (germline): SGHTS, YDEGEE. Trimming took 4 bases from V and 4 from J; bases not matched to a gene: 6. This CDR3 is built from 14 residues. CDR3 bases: TGTGCCAGCAGCCTCGGACAGGGCTCCTATGGCTACACCTTC. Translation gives CASSLGQGSYGYTF.

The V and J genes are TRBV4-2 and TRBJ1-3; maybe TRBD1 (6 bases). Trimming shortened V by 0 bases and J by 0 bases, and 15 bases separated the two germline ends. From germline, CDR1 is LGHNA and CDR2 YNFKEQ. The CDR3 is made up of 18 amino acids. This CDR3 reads CASSQEEGGARSGNTIYF. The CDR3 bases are TGTGCCAGCAGCCAAGAGGAAGGGGGGGCGCGCTCTGGAAACACCATATATTTT.

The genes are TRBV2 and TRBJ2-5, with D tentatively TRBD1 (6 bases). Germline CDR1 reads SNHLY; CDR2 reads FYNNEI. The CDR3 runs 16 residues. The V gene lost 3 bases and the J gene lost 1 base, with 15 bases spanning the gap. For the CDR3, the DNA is TGTGCCAGCAGTGACGTGGGCAGGGGCCCCCAAGAGACCCAGTACTTC. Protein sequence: CASSDVGRGPQETQYF.

The CDR3 DNA reads as TGTGCCAGCAGTAACCCTAAGACAGGGGAAGTCGAGCAGTACTTC. Residues: CASSNPKTGEVEQYF. This chain joins TRBV2 and TRBJ2-7, with TRBD1 matching 8 bases. Per germline, CDR1 SNHLY and CDR2 FYNNEI. CDR3 length equals 15 residues. Unmatched junction bases numbered 12, after V lost 5 bases and J lost 6 bases.

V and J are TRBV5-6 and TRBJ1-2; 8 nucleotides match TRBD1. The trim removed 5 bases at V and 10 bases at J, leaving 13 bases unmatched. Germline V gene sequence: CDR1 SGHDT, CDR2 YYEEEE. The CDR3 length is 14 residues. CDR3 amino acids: CASSRGTGLWSYTF. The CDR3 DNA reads TGTGCCAGCAGTCGAGGGACAGGTCTATGGTCCTACACCTTC. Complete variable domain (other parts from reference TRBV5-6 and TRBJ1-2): DAGVTQSPTHLIKTRGQQVTLRCSPKSGHDTVSWYQQALGQGPQFIFQYYEEEERQRGNFPDRFSGHQFPNYSSELNVNALLLGDSALYLCASSRGTGLWSYTFGSGTRLTVV.

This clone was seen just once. The CDR3 nucleotides read TGTGCCACCAGCCGAGGGAGTACTGAAGCTTTCTTT. This translates into CATSRGSTEAFF. The genes are TRBV15 and TRBJ1-1; no clear D. V was pared by 5 bases and J by 5 bases, with 9 bases between. The CDR3 is made up of 12 amino acids. The germline CDR1 and CDR2 sequences are LNHNV and YYDKDF (reference sequence).

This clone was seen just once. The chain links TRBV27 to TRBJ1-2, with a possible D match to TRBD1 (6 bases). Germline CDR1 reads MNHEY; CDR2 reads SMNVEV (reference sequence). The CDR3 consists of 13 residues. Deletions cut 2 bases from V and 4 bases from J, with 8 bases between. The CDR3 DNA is TGTGCCAGCAGTTTAACACAGGGCTATGGCTACACCTTC. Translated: CASSLTQGYGYTF.

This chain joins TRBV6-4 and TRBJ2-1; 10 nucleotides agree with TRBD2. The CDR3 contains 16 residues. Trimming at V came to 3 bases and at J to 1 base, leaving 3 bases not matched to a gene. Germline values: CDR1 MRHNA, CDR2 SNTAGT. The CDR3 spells CASSELAGYSYNEQFF. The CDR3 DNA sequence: TGTGCCAGCAGTGAACTAGCGGGGTATTCCTACAATGAGCAGTTCTTC.

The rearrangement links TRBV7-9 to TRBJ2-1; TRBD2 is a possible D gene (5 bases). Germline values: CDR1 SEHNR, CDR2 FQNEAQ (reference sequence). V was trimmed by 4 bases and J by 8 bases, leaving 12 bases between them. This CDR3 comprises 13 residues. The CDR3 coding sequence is TGTGCCAGCAGCTCTCCCGAGGGCTATGAGCAGTTCTTC. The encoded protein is CASSSPEGYEQFF.

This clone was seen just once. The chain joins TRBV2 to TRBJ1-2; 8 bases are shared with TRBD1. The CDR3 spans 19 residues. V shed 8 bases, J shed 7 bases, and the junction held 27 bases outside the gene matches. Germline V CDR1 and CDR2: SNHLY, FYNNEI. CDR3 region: CASGLEISWGQDPSLGYTF. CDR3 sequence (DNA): TGTGCCAGCGGACTTGAGATTAGTTGGGGACAGGATCCTTCCCTTGGCTACACCTTC.

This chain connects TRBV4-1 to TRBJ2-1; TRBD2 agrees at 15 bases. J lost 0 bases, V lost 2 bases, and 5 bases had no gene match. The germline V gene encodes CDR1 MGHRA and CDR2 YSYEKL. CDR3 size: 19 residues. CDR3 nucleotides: TGCGCCAGCAGCCAACCGGGACTAGCGGGGGGTACCTCCTACAATGAGCAGTTCTTC. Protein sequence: CASSQPGLAGGTSYNEQFF.

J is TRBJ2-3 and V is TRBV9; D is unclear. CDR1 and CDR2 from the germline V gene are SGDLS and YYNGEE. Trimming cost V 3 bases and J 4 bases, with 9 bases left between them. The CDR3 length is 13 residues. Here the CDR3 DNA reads TGTGCCAGCAGCGCGGAGATTGCAGATACGCAGTATTTT. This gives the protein CASSAEIADTQYF.